A selection of T cell receptor beta chains follows, all from one sample in a study of T cell responses to AZD1222 COVID-19 vaccine. Profiling relied on immunoSEQ multiplex PCR, and the TCRdb table lists in-frame clones only, not all of them. The sample lists 60,000 to 75,000 clones; approximately 83% were seen once. The input for sequencing was peripheral blood, taken on day 0 of AZD1222 vaccination. Receptors originate from an adult in good health. Both conserved end residues are part of each CDR3. Fields, in order: clone size, D gene, V gene, J gene, CDR3 DNA, CDR3 protein. A D gene is named only where the DNA matches it firmly. Only part of the rows carry a size: once, few, many, or a class if the clone is expanded.

NA	TRBD1	TRBV7-2	TRBJ2-6	TGTGCCAGCAGCACCACCGGGACAGCATTCTCTGGGGCCAACGTCCTGACTTTC	CASSTTGTAFSGANVLTF
NA	NA	TRBV5-6	TRBJ1-5	TGTGCCAGCAGCCCCTTCCCTAATCAGCCCCAGCATTTT	CASSPFPNQPQHF
NA	NA	TRBV30	TRBJ2-2	TGTGCCTGGAGTCCCAGCGCTACCGGGGAGCTGTTTTTT	CAWSPSATGELFF
NA	TRBD1	TRBV2	TRBJ1-6	TGTGCCAGCAGCTTTGGACAGGGCGGTTATTCACCCCTCCACTTT	CASSFGQGGYSPLHF
NA	NA	TRBV3-1/TRBV3-2	TRBJ2-5	TGTGCCAGCAGCCAAGATTTGAGGTTGGAGACCCAGTACTTC	CASSQDLRLETQYF
NA	NA	TRBV4-2	TRBJ2-7	TGTGCCAGCAGCCAAGACCAGGGCTCCCCCCCTTTTTTTTACGAGCAGTACTTC	CASSQDQGSPPFFYEQYF
NA	NA	TRBV7-9	TRBJ1-6	TGTGCCAGCAGCCGATCCCTCCCCGGGACGGCTTATAATTCACCCCTCCACTTT	CASSRSLPGTAYNSPLHF
NA	TRBD1	TRBV5-4	TRBJ2-2	TGTGCCAGCAGCCTGCAGGGGGCGAACACCGGGGAGCTGTTTTTT	CASSLQGANTGELFF
NA	NA	TRBV19	TRBJ2-3	TGTGCCAGTACTGGAGGGACGGGGGCAGATACGCAGTATTTT	CASTGGTGADTQYF
few	NA	TRBV30	TRBJ1-6	TGTGCCTGGAGTCGTCCAGGGGATTCACCCCTCCACTTT	CAWSRPGDSPLHF
NA	NA	TRBV5-4	TRBJ1-2	TGTGCCAGCAGCTTGGCCGGTCGAAACTATGGCTACACCTTC	CASSLAGRNYGYTF
NA	NA	TRBV11-2	TRBJ1-2	TGTGCCAGCAGCCCAGGACTCTTCCTGGACTACACCTTC	CASSPGLFLDYTF
NA	NA	TRBV5-1	TRBJ1-1	TGCGCCAGCAGCTTGCTGGAGGCTCTCGCCCAGGGCACTGAAGCTTTCTTT	CASSLLEALAQGTEAFF
NA	TRBD1	TRBV7-9	TRBJ1-1	TGTGCCAGCAGCTTTGTTACCGGGACAGCAAGAATGAACACTGAAGCTTTCTTT	CASSFVTGTARMNTEAFF
NA	NA	TRBV2	TRBJ2-3	TGTGCCAGCAATCGGGACTTCACAGATACGCAGTATTTT	CASNRDFTDTQYF
NA	NA	TRBV19	TRBJ1-1	TGTGCCAGTAGAAGTCTCCTGAACACTGAAGCTTTCTTT	CASRSLLNTEAFF
NA	TRBD2	TRBV28	TRBJ2-1	TGTGCCAGCTCCCTGGGAGCGACTAGCGGACTCGATGAGCAGTTCTTC	CASSLGATSGLDEQFF
NA	NA	TRBV5-1	TRBJ1-2	TGCGCCAGCAGCTTGGCGGGGGCGGATGGCTACACCTTC	CASSLAGADGYTF
NA	NA	TRBV25-1	TRBJ1-1	TGTGCCAGCAGGCCGGCAGGGACTCTTGAAGCTTTCTTT	CASRPAGTLEAFF
NA	NA	TRBV29-1	TRBJ1-1	TGCAGCGCGGGACAACCGAACACTGAAGCTTTCTTT	CSAGQPNTEAFF
NA	NA	TRBV7-9	TRBJ1-4	TGTGCCAGCAGCCCGCTGGGAAAACTGTTTTTT	CASSPLGKLFF
NA	NA	TRBV11-3	TRBJ1-3	TGTGCCAGCAGCAGGGGGATGCCCTCTGGAAACACCATATATTTT	CASSRGMPSGNTIYF
NA	NA	TRBV5-1	TRBJ1-1	TGCGCCAGCAGCTCGATATCCTCAGGGGTGACTGAAGCTTTCTTT	CASSSISSGVTEAFF
NA	TRBD1	TRBV6-5	TRBJ2-3	TGTGCCAGCAGTCGCAGACAGGGGCTGAATACGCAGTATTTT	CASSRRQGLNTQYF
NA	TRBD1	TRBV6-5	TRBJ2-6	TGTGCCAGCAGAGGGGGCCACTCTGGGGCCAACGTCCTGACTTTC	CASRGGHSGANVLTF
once	TRBD2	TRBV27	TRBJ2-1	TGTGCCAGCAGTTTATCTTGGGGGGGGGAGCAGTTCTTC	CASSLSWGGEQFF
NA	NA	TRBV6-1	TRBJ2-7	TGTGCCAGCAGTGAATTGCGCGAGCAGTACTTC	CASSELREQYF
NA	NA	TRBV9	TRBJ2-1	TGTGCCAGCAGCGTGCGTGGGTTGTACAATGAGCAGTTCTTC	CASSVRGLYNEQFF
NA	TRBD2	TRBV10-1	TRBJ2-1	TGCGCCAGAGGACTAGCGGGGGTTGGCAATGAGCAGTTCTTC	CARGLAGVGNEQFF
NA	TRBD1	TRBV5-1	TRBJ1-1	TGCGCCAGCAGCGGGACAGGGGTGAGGTCCACTGAAGCTTTCTTT	CASSGTGVRSTEAFF
NA	TRBD2	TRBV5-1	TRBJ2-3	TGCGCCAGCAGCATGGAAGGTTTAGCGGGGGTTAGGGATACGCAGTATTTT	CASSMEGLAGVRDTQYF
NA	TRBD1	TRBV5-1	TRBJ1-2	TGCGCCAGCAGCTTGGCATCAGGGGGCTTCGGTGGCTACACCTTC	CASSLASGGFGGYTF
NA	NA	TRBV10-1	TRBJ1-6	TGCGCCAGCAGTGAGTCAGGACATTATTATAATTCACCCCTCCACTTT	CASSESGHYYNSPLHF
NA	TRBD1	TRBV5-6	TRBJ1-5	TGTGCCAGCAGCTTGGCGACAGGGCCTTATAGCAATCAGCCCCAGCATTTT	CASSLATGPYSNQPQHF
NA	NA	TRBV29-1	TRBJ1-1	TGCAGCGCCTCGGGGCTGAACACTGAAGCTTTCTTT	CSASGLNTEAFF
NA	NA	TRBV27	TRBJ2-7	TGTGCCAGCAGTCCCAATATCACTACAGGGCGCCGCTACGAGCAGTACTTC	CASSPNITTGRRYEQYF
NA	NA	TRBV9	TRBJ1-1	TGTGCCAGCAGCCCATACAGGGTCTTGGGTGAAGCTTTCTTT	CASSPYRVLGEAFF
NA	TRBD1	TRBV11-3	TRBJ2-1	TGTGCCAGCAGCTCACCCCGGGACAGGTTAAATGAGCAGTTCTTC	CASSSPRDRLNEQFF
few	NA	TRBV6-5	TRBJ1-3	TGTGCCATCCCTCTTTCGCGGATTGGAAACACCATATATTTT	CAIPLSRIGNTIYF
NA	NA	TRBV19	TRBJ1-5	TGTGCCAGTAGCTCACAGGGAGGCCAGCCCCAGCATTTT	CASSSQGGQPQHF
NA	NA	TRBV11-1	TRBJ1-2	TGTGCCAGCAGCTTAGCGGAGAACTATGGCTACACCTTC	CASSLAENYGYTF
NA	NA	TRBV6-5	TRBJ1-1	TGTGCCAGCAGTTACATTGCAGGGAACACTGAAGCTTTCTTT	CASSYIAGNTEAFF
NA	NA	TRBV30	TRBJ1-2	TGTGCCTGGAGGGCAGATCACCCTGGCTACACCTTC	CAWRADHPGYTF